The source of this T cell receptor (beta chain) is a study of blood T cells in healthy people across ages. Study-level results: Researchers judged that diversity estimates from one million T cells fell short of true values.

Sample-barcoded 5' priming and a J-beta primer mix drove a second PCR of roughly 6 to 12 cycles. The template-switch adaptor was a 5' adaptor with 12 random nucleotides. It tagged each cDNA molecule. Each CDR3 protein is one row after TCRdb ran MiXCR on the 5' RACE reads. The sample has about 1,800,000 distinct CDR3 sequences; roughly 30% are singletons. Details on this clonotype: As yet, its antigen is unknown.

This CDR3 is 16 amino acids long. V was shortened by 3 bases and J by 0 bases, with 15 bases between the two germline ends. Germline values: CDR1 SGHKS, CDR2 YYEKEE (reference sequence). This receptor was obtained from a woman younger than 45 in good health. Material: blood. The chain combines TRBV5-5 with TRBJ1-1; D might be TRBD1 (6 bases). CDR3 coding DNA: TGTGCCAGCAGCTATGTCAGGGGCGACCTGAACACTGAAGCTTTCTTT. This translates into CASSYVRGDLNTEAFF.